This entry describes one T cell receptor beta chain. Its antigen remains unidentified. The hyperthyroidism patients, aged 18 to 65, had been newly diagnosed, with under 2 months' duration. Clinical symptoms, serum thyroxine, TRAb, thyroid ultrasound and orbital computed tomography formed the basis of diagnosis. The authors amplified TCR beta CDR3 regions, and they did so from RNA transcripts for repertoire sequencing. HTBI primers served in a first-round RT-PCR, which a second-round multiplex PCR followed. TCRdb processed the multiplex PCR reads anew with MiXCR; each CDR3 protein has one entry. This table holds 450,000 to 600,000 distinct CDR3 sequences, approximately 35% found once. The source of the sample is a study of Graves' ophthalmopathy and Graves' hyperthyroidism. Study-level findings and limits: A majority of expanded thyroid clonotypes exceeding 0.001 frequency were likewise present in blood.

V trimming: 4 bases; J trimming: 1 base; junction bases outside the gene matches: 3. Germline assignment: CDR1 SGHRS and CDR2 YFSETQ. This CDR3 has 14 amino acids. This TCR was sampled from an adult man with Graves' hyperthyroidism. The chain is built from TRBV5-1 and TRBJ1-2, with 8 bases fitting TRBD1. The sequencing sample was made of peripheral blood or thyroid tissue (not recorded which). The CDR3 DNA sequence: TGCGCCAGCAGCGTGACAGGGGATAACTATGGCTACACCTTC. This translates into CASSVTGDNYGYTF.